This T cell receptor (beta chain) was obtained from a study of CD4+ T cells in melanoma. Germline CDR1 and CDR2: KGHSH and LQKENI. This CDR3 has 15 residues. V lost 6 bases, J lost 2 bases, and 15 bases lay in between. Some clones are missing from TCRdb's copy, which holds only in-frame ones; the method was immunoSEQ multiplex PCR. The data contain 140,000 or so clones, about nine tenths of them singletons. The clonotype comes from a human donor with melanoma. J is TRBJ2-3 and V is TRBV18, with D unclear. This CDR3 is CASSQSLHITDTQYF. The CDR3 region has the DNA TGTGCCAGCTCTCAAAGCCTTCACATCACAGATACGCAGTATTTT.